A single sample is the source of the 15 T cell receptor beta chains below, sequenced in a study of breast tumors, draining lymph nodes, adjacent tissues. The lymph nodes were axillary draining lymph nodes from breast cancer patients. TCRdb re-called the multiplex PCR reads with MiXCR, one entry per CDR3 protein. The sample yields about 100,000 distinct CDR3 sequences, 21% seen once. Sequenced input: axillary lymph node tissue. The receptors were gathered from a female donor with breast cancer. Some clones in this sample may be carry-over from other donors' samples.

Comments on this clonotype: A read error may account for a junction end that differs from germline. The V gene is TRBV20-1, the J gene TRBJ1-2; 11 bases fit TRBD1. Germline V lookup: CDR1 DFQATT, CDR2 SNEGSKA (reference sequence). This CDR3 contains 13 residues. The CDR3 protein is CGARGTGGHGYTF. The CDR3 DNA is TGCGGTGCTAGAGGGACAGGGGGGCATGGCTACACCTTC.

This clonotype was picked up many times. The V and J genes are TRBV11-2 and TRBJ2-3, with D perhaps TRBD1 (5 bases). The CDR3 totals 19 residues. The germline CDR1 and CDR2 sequences are SGHAT and FQNNGV. V lost 1 base and J 3 bases, leaving 23 bases between the germline ends. CDR3 residues: CASSLGLIWGQGRTDTQYF. DNA of the CDR3: TGTGCCAGCAGCTTAGGTTTAATCTGGGGCCAAGGGCGGACAGATACGCAGTATTTT.

This clonotype was picked up many times. The chain has TRBV15 and TRBJ2-7; D may be TRBD2 (5 bases). The germline CDR1 and CDR2 sequences are LNHNV and YYDKDF (reference sequence). The CDR3 is 14 amino acids. Trimming left V 0 bases short and J 3 bases short, with 9 bases between. CDR3 DNA sequence: TGTGCCACCAGCAGAGAAGGCGAGGGCTACGAGCAGTACTTC. As protein: CATSREGEGYEQYF.

In its sample, this clonotype was seen many times. This sequence joins TRBV5-1 and TRBJ2-3; weak D call: TRBD2 (6 bases). The CDR3 sequence is 14 residues long. From germline, CDR1 is SGHRS and CDR2 YFSETQ. Trimming stripped 4 bases from V and 0 bases from J, with 9 bases between. DNA for the CDR3: TGCGCCAGCAGCGGGGGGACTAGCACAGATACGCAGTATTTT. It is translated as CASSGGTSTDTQYF.

The V and J genes are TRBV6-5 and TRBJ1-1; D is perhaps TRBD1 (5 bases). This CDR3 is built from 15 residues. Germline values: CDR1 MNHEY, CDR2 SVGAGI. Trimming removed 5 bases at V and 3 bases at J, with 16 bases between. CDR3: CASSVAGRWDTEAFF. CDR3 coding DNA: TGTGCCAGCAGTGTCGCGGGACGCTGGGACACTGAAGCTTTCTTT.

The table lists this clonotype with many counts. The chain recombines TRBV27 with TRBJ1-6, with a tentative D call TRBD1 (6 bases). The CDR3 runs 16 residues. V gave up 0 bases and J gave up 7 bases, with 13 bases separating them. CDR1 is MNHEY and CDR2 is SMNVEV in the germline V gene (reference sequence). The CDR3: CASSLSAGAGNSPLHF. CDR3 coding DNA: TGTGCCAGCAGTTTATCGGCAGGGGCGGGCAATTCACCCCTCCACTTT.

This clonotype showed up many times. The chain recombines TRBV5-1 with TRBJ2-3, with D tentatively TRBD2 (6 bases). The CDR3 spans 16 residues. Germline V gene sequence: CDR1 SGHRS, CDR2 YFSETQ. V lost 6 bases, J lost 0 bases, and 17 bases lay in between. CDR3 bases: TGCGCCAGCAAACATAGTGGCGCGGGAAGCACAGATACGCAGTATTTT. Translation gives CASKHSGAGSTDTQYF.

At least ten counts were recorded for this clonotype. The CDR3 DNA is TGTGCCAGCAGCTTAGGGACAGACTATGGCTACACCTTC. Translation gives CASSLGTDYGYTF. The chain combines TRBV11-2 with TRBJ1-2, with D maybe TRBD1 (6 bases). Trimming took off 1 base at V and 3 bases at J, with 6 bases between the two ends. The germline V gene has CDR1 SGHAT and CDR2 FQNNGV. The CDR3 length is 13 residues. The variable domain in full, completed from reference TRBV11-2 and TRBJ1-2, reads EAGVAQSPRYKIIEKRQSVAFWCNPISGHATLYWYQQILGQGPKLLIQFQNNGVVDDSQLPKDRFSAERLKGVDSTLKIQPAKLEDSAVYLCASSLGTDYGYTFGSGTRLTVV.

As regards this clonotype: The junction shows a germline mismatch at one end, possibly a read error. The genes are TRBV25-1 and TRBJ1-6; no clear D gene. The CDR3 length is 12 residues. The germline V gene encodes CDR1 MGHDK and CDR2 SYGVNS. The CDR3 bases are TGCCAGTCCGGGCTCAATAATTCACCCCTCCACTTT. Protein product: CQSGLNNSPLHF.

This clonotype was detected ten times or more. This chain connects TRBV28 to TRBJ2-5; D possibly corresponds to TRBD2 (5 bases). The CDR3 spans 11 residues. V lost 4 bases to trimming and J lost 5 bases, with 5 bases between them. Per the germline V gene, CDR1 is MDHEN and CDR2 is SYDVKM. CDR3 bases: TGTGCCAGCAGTTGGAGGGAGACCCAGTACTTC. It encodes CASSWRETQYF.

This clonotype came up many times. The rearrangement links TRBV11-2 to TRBJ2-3; TRBD2 aligns across 8 bases. Germline V gene lookup returns CDR1 SGHAT and CDR2 FQNNGV. There are 15 residues in the CDR3. The junction had 5 bases not matched to a gene; V was cut back by 4 bases and J by 2 bases. The CDR3 DNA sequence: TGTGCCAGCAGCTCCAAGCGGGGGCTCACAGATACGCAGTATTTT. Residues: CASSSKRGLTDTQYF.

This clonotype was counted at least ten times. The chain carries TRBV6-5 and TRBJ1-2; TRBD1 aligns across 11 bases. The germline V gene has CDR1 MNHEY and CDR2 SVGAGI. The trim removed 2 bases at V and 6 bases at J, leaving 5 bases unmatched. The CDR3 is made up of 15 amino acids. The CDR3 is CASSYGTGGSDGYTF. The DNA of the CDR3 is TGTGCCAGCAGTTACGGGACAGGGGGTTCGGATGGCTACACCTTC.

This clonotype showed up many times. The chain employs TRBV5-1 and TRBJ2-6, with D perhaps matching TRBD2 (5 bases). Trimming removed 4 bases at V and 0 bases at J, with 8 bases between. CDR3 length: 15 residues. Germline CDR1 is SGHRS and CDR2 is YFSETQ. The CDR3 region has the DNA TGCGCCAGCAGCCCCCGGGGCTCTGGGGCCAACGTCCTGACTTTC. Encoded protein: CASSPRGSGANVLTF.

The CDR3 DNA follows: TGCGCCAGCAGCCATGGGAGGGGAGACGCCTACGAGCAGTACTTC. It translates to CASSHGRGDAYEQYF. The V call is TRBV10-1, the J call TRBJ2-7; 7 bases fit TRBD2. From germline, CDR1 is WNHNN and CDR2 SYGVQD (reference sequence). V lost 6 bases, J lost 2 bases, and 10 bases stayed unmatched. The CDR3 runs to 15 residues.

The chain employs TRBV27 and TRBJ1-5, with TRBD1 as a possible D gene (5 bases). Germline CDR1 MNHEY, CDR2 SMNVEV (reference sequence). V lost 1 base and J 5 bases, leaving 9 bases between the germline ends. This CDR3 contains 14 residues. The CDR3 DNA follows: TGTGCCAGCAGTTTATATCGGGGGGATCAGCCCCAGCATTTT. Protein sequence: CASSLYRGDQPQHF.